This T cell receptor beta chain was obtained from a study of read filtering for tumor transcriptome and immune sequencing. Study in general: TCR-mapped reads were about 3.5 to 11 million with IR-seq versus roughly 80 to 1,300 with RNA-seq.

A word on this clonotype: Its ends do not fully match the called genes, so a read error is possible.

The library was built from roughly 400 ng RNA with molecular barcoded adaptors for alpha/delta and beta/gamma chains. TCRdb called the reads again in MiXCR, with one record for every CDR3 protein. This sample has 30,000 to 40,000 distinct CDR3 sequences, with 13% to 15% found just once. The TCR was taken from a donor over 35 with multiple myeloma. The sample comprised a population of CD138-negative cells sorted from bone marrow.

CDR3: CSAAPQYRVNTEAFF. The DNA of the CDR3 is TGCAGTGCAGCCCCACAGTACCGGGTGAACACCGAAGCTTTCTTT. This chain connects TRBV20-1 to TRBJ1-1, with D uncertain. The CDR3 is 15 amino acids. CDR1 and CDR2 from the germline V gene are DFQATT and SNEGSKA (reference sequence).